The 11 T cell receptor beta chains given below trace back to one sample, sequenced in a study of T cell repertoires in cytomegalovirus infection. Each CDR3 protein is one row after TCRdb ran MiXCR on the reads. The table records fewer than 650,000 distinct CDR3 sequences, roughly 42% of them present only once. No cognate antigen is known for these TCRs. This sample comprised cultured PBMCs, obtained from culture after CMV antigen stimulation. The receptors shown here come from a human donor in good health (CMV status not recorded). Some clones in this sample may be carry-over from other donors' samples.

The chain recombines TRBV11-2 with TRBJ2-7; 10 positions match TRBD1. Trimming took 5 bases from V and 6 from J; bases not matched to a gene: 10. CDR3 length equals 15 residues. Germline V gives CDR1 SGHAT, CDR2 FQNNGV. The CDR3: CASSQTGTGDFEQYF. For the CDR3, the DNA is TGTGCCAGCAGCCAAACCGGGACAGGGGACTTCGAGCAGTACTTC. Looking up the rest from reference TRBV11-2 and TRBJ2-7 gives the full variable domain: EAGVAQSPRYKIIEKRQSVAFWCNPISGHATLYWYQQILGQGPKLLIQFQNNGVVDDSQLPKDRFSAERLKGVDSTLKIQPAKLEDSAVYLCASSQTGTGDFEQYFGPGTRLTVT.

This clonotype was seen a few times. This chain uses TRBV12-3 or TRBV12-4 with TRBJ2-1, with a possible D match to TRBD2 (6 bases). V was pared by 4 bases and J by 4 bases, with 17 bases between. The CDR3 is 16 residues long. The CDR3 coding sequence is TGTGCCAGCAGTTACGCAGGTGGCGGGGTATACAATGAGCAGTTCTTC. This sequence encodes CASSYAGGGVYNEQFF.

The rearrangement links TRBV20-1 to TRBJ1-1; D is perhaps TRBD1 (5 bases). Trimming shortened V by 7 bases and J by 1 base, and 7 bases separated the two germline ends. Germline V gene lookup returns CDR1 DFQATT and CDR2 SNEGSKA (reference sequence). The CDR3 covers 11 residues. The CDR3 DNA sequence: TGCAGTGTAGGACAGAACACTGAAGCTTTCTTT. Its protein product is CSVGQNTEAFF.

The V gene is TRBV7-8, the J gene TRBJ2-1; D ambiguous. The length of the CDR3 is 16 residues. V was clipped by 3 bases and J by 3 bases, with 15 bases between them. Germline values: CDR1 SGHVS, CDR2 FQNEAQ. CDR3: CASSLELITGYNEQFF. Here the CDR3 DNA reads TGTGCCAGCAGCTTGGAGTTAATTACCGGCTACAATGAGCAGTTCTTC.

The chain carries TRBV3-1 and TRBJ1-1; D gene unclear. Trimming took off 0 bases at V and 3 bases at J, with 11 bases between the two ends. Germline assignment: CDR1 LGHDT and CDR2 YNNKEL (reference sequence). The CDR3 spans 15 residues. CDR3 DNA: TGTGCCAGCAGCCAAGAATACGGTGGGGACACTGAAGCTTTCTTT. This sequence encodes CASSQEYGGDTEAFF. Full variable domain (outside the CDR3, taken from reference TRBV3-1 and TRBJ1-1): DTAVSQTPKYLVTQMGNDKSIKCEQNLGHDTMYWYKQDSKKFLKIMFSYNNKELIINETVPNRFSPKSPDKAHLNLHINSLELGDSAVYFCASSQEYGGDTEAFFGQGTRLTVV.

The chain joins TRBV10-3 to TRBJ2-2; 9 nucleotides match TRBD1. CDR1 is ENHRY, CDR2 SYGVKD, per germline. This CDR3 has 15 residues. J lost 9 bases, V lost 4 bases, and 9 bases had no gene match. The CDR3 DNA reads as TGTGCCATCAGTGGGGGGACAGGGAATTCCAGGGAGCTGTTTTTT. It is translated as CAISGGTGNSRELFF.

This sequence joins TRBV7-8 and TRBJ2-3, with a possible D match to TRBD2 (5 bases). Germline V gene sequence: CDR1 SGHVS, CDR2 FQNEAQ. This CDR3 is built from 16 residues. The V end lost 10 bases, the J end lost 4 bases, and 24 bases lay between the germline ends. CDR3 nucleotide sequence: TGTGCCACCGCGAACTCGCGGGCAGTCGGGCCAGATACGCAGTATTTT. It yields the protein CATANSRAVGPDTQYF.

The rearrangement uses TRBV2 and TRBJ2-7; D may be TRBD1 (5 bases). The CDR3 totals 12 residues. The V gene lost 5 bases and the J gene lost 8 bases, with 13 bases spanning the gap. Per the germline V gene, CDR1 is SNHLY and CDR2 is FYNNEI. In nucleotides, the CDR3 is TGTGCCAGCAGTCCCACAGGAGCACAGCAGTACTTC. Translating gives CASSPTGAQQYF.

The chain combines TRBV27 with TRBJ1-1, with D unclear. The V end was cut by 4 bases, the J end by 4 bases, with 13 bases between. The CDR3 has 14 amino acids. The germline V gene has CDR1 MNHEY and CDR2 SMNVEV (reference sequence). The CDR3 DNA is TGTGCCAGCAGTTCTCCGGGCCTGGGCACTGAAGCTTTCTTT. Its protein is CASSSPGLGTEAFF.

This clonotype was detected only a few times. The V gene is TRBV7-2, the J gene TRBJ1-4, with a tentative D call TRBD1 (5 bases). Trimming cost V 6 bases and J 5 bases, with 13 bases left between them. Germline V gene data show CDR1 as SGHTA and CDR2 as FQGNSA. The CDR3 is 14 amino acids. The CDR3: CASSPAWGNEKLFF. The CDR3 nucleotides are TGTGCCAGCAGTCCTGCATGGGGCAATGAAAAACTGTTTTTT.

The chain has TRBV11-2 and TRBJ2-5, with 8 bases that match TRBD1. Germline-derived CDR1 and CDR2 are SGHAT and FQNNGV. Losses at the gene ends were 3 bases for V and 5 bases for J; bases not matched to a gene: 8. This CDR3 contains 15 residues. CDR3: CASSFSWTGKETQYF. In nucleotides, the CDR3 is TGTGCCAGCAGCTTTAGTTGGACAGGGAAGGAGACCCAGTACTTC. Using reference TRBV11-2 and TRBJ2-5 for the parts outside the CDR3, the full variable domain is EAGVAQSPRYKIIEKRQSVAFWCNPISGHATLYWYQQILGQGPKLLIQFQNNGVVDDSQLPKDRFSAERLKGVDSTLKIQPAKLEDSAVYLCASSFSWTGKETQYFGPGTRLLVL.